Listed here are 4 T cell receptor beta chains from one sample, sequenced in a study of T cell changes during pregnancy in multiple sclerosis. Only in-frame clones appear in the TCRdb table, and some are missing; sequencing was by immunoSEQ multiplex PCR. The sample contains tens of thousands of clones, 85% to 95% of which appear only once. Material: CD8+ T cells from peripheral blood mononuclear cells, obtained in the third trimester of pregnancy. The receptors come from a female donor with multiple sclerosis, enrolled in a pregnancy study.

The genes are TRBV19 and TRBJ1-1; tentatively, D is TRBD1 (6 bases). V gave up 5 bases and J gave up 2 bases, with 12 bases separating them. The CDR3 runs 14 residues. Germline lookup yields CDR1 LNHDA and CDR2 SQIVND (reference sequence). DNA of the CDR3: TGTGCCAGTAGTTGGGGGGGGCTTAACACTGAAGCTTTCTTT. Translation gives CASSWGGLNTEAFF.

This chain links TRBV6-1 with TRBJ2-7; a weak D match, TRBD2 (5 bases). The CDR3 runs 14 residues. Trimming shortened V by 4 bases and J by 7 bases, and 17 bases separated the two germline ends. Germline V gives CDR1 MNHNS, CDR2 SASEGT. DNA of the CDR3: TGTGCCAGCAGTGCTAGTGTCGGGGTTAGGGAGCAGTACTTC. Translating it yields CASSASVGVREQYF.

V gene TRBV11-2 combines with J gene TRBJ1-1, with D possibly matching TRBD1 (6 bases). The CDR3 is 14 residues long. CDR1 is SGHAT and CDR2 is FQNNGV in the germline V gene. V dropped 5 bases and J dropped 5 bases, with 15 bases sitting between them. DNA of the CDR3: TGTGCCAGCAGCCATGGGGGGGGCTCGACTGAAGCTTTCTTT. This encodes CASSHGGGSTEAFF.

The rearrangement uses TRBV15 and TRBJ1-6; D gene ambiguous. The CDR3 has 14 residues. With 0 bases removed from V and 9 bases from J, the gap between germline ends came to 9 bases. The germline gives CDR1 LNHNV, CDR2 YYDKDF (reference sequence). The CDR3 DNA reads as TGTGCCACCAGCAGAGATAGGACTTCTTCACCCCTCCACTTT. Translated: CATSRDRTSSPLHF.